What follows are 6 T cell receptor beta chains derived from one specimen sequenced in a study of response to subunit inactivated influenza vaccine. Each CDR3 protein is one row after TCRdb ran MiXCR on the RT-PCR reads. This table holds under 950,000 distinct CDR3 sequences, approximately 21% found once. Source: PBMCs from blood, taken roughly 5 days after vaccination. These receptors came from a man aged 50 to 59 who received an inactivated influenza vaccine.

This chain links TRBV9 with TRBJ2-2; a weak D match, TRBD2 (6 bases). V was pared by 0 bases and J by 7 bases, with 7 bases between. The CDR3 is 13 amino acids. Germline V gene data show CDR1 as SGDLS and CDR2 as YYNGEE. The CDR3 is CASSVGEVGELFF. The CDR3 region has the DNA TGTGCCAGCAGCGTAGGGGAGGTCGGGGAGCTGTTTTTT.

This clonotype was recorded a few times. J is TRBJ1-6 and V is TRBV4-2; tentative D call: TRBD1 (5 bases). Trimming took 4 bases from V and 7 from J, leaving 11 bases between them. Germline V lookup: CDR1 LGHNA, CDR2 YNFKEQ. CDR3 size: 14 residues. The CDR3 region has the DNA TGTGCCAGCAGCCCAGGGAGTAGCAATTCACCCCTCCACTTT. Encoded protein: CASSPGSSNSPLHF.

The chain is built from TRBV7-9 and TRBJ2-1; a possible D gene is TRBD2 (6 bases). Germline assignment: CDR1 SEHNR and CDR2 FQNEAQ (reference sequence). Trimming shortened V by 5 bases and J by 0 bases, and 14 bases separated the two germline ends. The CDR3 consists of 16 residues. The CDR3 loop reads CASSPWDWVSYNEQFF. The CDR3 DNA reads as TGTGCCAGCAGCCCCTGGGACTGGGTCTCCTACAATGAGCAGTTCTTC.

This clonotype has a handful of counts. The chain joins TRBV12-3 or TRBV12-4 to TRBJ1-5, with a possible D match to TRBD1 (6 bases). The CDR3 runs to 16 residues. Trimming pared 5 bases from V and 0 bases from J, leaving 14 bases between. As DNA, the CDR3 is TGTGCCAGCAGTAGTGGGGGCCCCAATAGCAATCAGCCCCAGCATTTT. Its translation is CASSSGGPNSNQPQHF.

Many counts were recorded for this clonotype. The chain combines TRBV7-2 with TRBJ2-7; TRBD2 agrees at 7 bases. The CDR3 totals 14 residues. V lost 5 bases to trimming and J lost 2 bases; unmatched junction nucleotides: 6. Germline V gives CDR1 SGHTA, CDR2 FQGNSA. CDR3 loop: CASSLGLGPYEQYF. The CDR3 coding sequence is TGTGCCAGCAGCCTAGGACTAGGCCCCTACGAGCAGTACTTC.

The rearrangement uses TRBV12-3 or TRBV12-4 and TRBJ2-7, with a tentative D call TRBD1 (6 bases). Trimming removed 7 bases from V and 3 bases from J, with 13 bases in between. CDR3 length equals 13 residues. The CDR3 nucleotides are TGTGCCAGCACCTCTACAGGGTACTACGAGCAGTACTTC. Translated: CASTSTGYYEQYF.